These 25 T cell receptor beta chains share one sample of origin, sequenced in a study of molecular identifiers for immune sequencing clone quantification. TCRdb analysed the PCR reads with MiXCR anew, one entry per CDR3 protein. The sample includes 600,000 to 650,000 distinct CDR3 sequences, roughly 21% seen only once; the top ten take approximately 0.9%. Sequences were obtained from naive CD8+ T cells from blood, with Jurkat cell RNA spiked in. Regarding subset: FACS-sorted CD8+CD4-CCR7+CD45RA+ naive T cells. These receptor sequences come from a human donor in good health. Some libraries in this study had Jurkat cell RNA spiked in.

The chain carries TRBV6-6 and TRBJ1-2; D might be TRBD1 (5 bases). V dropped 7 bases and J dropped 6 bases, with 15 bases sitting between them. CDR1 and CDR2 (germline): MNHNY, SVGAGI (reference sequence). This CDR3 contains 13 residues. CDR3 coding DNA: TGTGCCAGCACCATGAGGGGTCCGGATGGCTACACCTTC. The encoded protein is CASTMRGPDGYTF.

This clonotype was detected many times. The chain carries TRBV7-6 and TRBJ2-3; weak D call: TRBD2 (7 bases). V shed 5 bases and J shed 2 bases, with 23 bases lying between them. Germline CDR1 and CDR2: SGHVS and FNYEAQ. The CDR3 is 18 residues long. CDR3 sequence: CASSQSLRGGNLTDTQYF. The CDR3 bases are TGTGCCAGCAGCCAATCCCTTAGGGGGGGAAACCTCACAGATACGCAGTATTTT.

Points on this clonotype: A much larger clone lies one base from this, so it may be a read error. The conserved phenylalanine or tryptophan is not found at the CDR3 terminus, so this likely reflects a read error. V gene TRBV6-2 or TRBV6-3 combines with J gene TRBJ2-1; 10 bases match TRBD2. Per germline, CDR1 MNHEY and CDR2 SVGEGT. The CDR3 is 16 amino acids. The V gene end was trimmed by 6 bases and the J gene end by 8 bases; junction bases not matched to a gene: 13. CDR3 coding DNA: TGTGCCAGCAGGACGCTCTGGGGACTAGCGTCCGATGAGCAGTTCCTC. The encoded protein is CASRTLWGLASDEQFL.

This clonotype was picked up many times. J is TRBJ2-2 and V is TRBV7-9; D tentatively reads TRBD1 or TRBD2 (6 bases each). Germline loops: CDR1 SEHNR, CDR2 FQNEAQ (reference sequence). This CDR3 region has 22 residues. V gave up 5 bases and J gave up 1 base, with 32 bases separating them. CDR3: CASSLDLAGTPQGGGNTGELFF. The CDR3 bases are TGTGCCAGCAGCCTCGACCTGGCGGGCACCCCACAGGGAGGCGGGAACACCGGGGAGCTGTTTTTT. The full variable domain, its missing parts supplied by reference TRBV7-9 and TRBJ2-2, is DTGVSQNPRHKITKRGQNVTFRCDPISEHNRLYWYRQTLGQGPEFLTYFQNEAQLEKSRLLSDRFSAERPKGSFSTLEIQRTEQGDSAMYLCASSLDLAGTPQGGGNTGELFFGEGSRLTVL.

This clonotype appeared a few times. V is TRBV12-3 or TRBV12-4 and J is TRBJ1-1, with D uncertain. CDR3 length: 16 residues. V was clipped by 6 bases and J by 2 bases, with 19 bases between them. The CDR3 region is CASSLGSVVGNTEAFF. In DNA, the CDR3 is TGTGCCAGCAGCCTCGGTTCAGTGGTGGGAAACACTGAAGCTTTCTTT.

A remark on this clonotype: This sequence may be a read error, since a much larger clone differs from it by one base. The final CDR3 position lacks the conserved phenylalanine or tryptophan, pointing to a likely read error. This chain uses TRBV27 with TRBJ1-1, with D unresolved. Per germline, CDR1 MNHEY and CDR2 SMNVEV (reference sequence). The CDR3 length is 12 residues. The ends were cut back, 4 bases at V and 5 bases at J, with 8 bases in the middle. The CDR3 nucleotides are TGTGCCAGCAGTTCCCAGTCGACTGAAGCTTTCTCT. This gives the protein CASSSQSTEAFS.

V usage is TRBV7-2 and J usage is TRBJ2-1, with 9 bases fitting TRBD2. CDR3 length equals 15 residues. J lost 6 bases, V lost 1 base, and 4 bases had no gene match. CDR1 SGHTA and CDR2 FQGNSA come from the germline V gene. The chain's CDR3 is CASSLVAGVFNEQFF. The DNA of the CDR3 is TGTGCCAGCAGCTTAGTAGCGGGGGTATTCAATGAGCAGTTCTTC.

With respect to this clonotype: With a much larger clone just one base away, this may be a read error. This chain uses TRBV24-1 with TRBJ2-3; 7 bases line up with TRBD1. CDR3 length: 16 residues. CDR1 is KGHDR, CDR2 SFDVKD, per germline. As DNA, the CDR3 is TGTGCCACCAGTGACGCAAGGGACAGTAGCACAGATACGCAGTGTTTT. Its protein is CATSDARDSSTDTQCF.

This clonotype was recorded at least ten times. CDR3 amino acids: CSAREKGRTRTNEKLFF. The CDR3 bases are TGCAGTGCTAGAGAAAAAGGCAGGACGAGAACTAATGAAAAACTGTTTTTT. This sequence joins TRBV20-1 and TRBJ1-4; D not certain. V lost 0 bases and J 1 base, leaving 15 bases between the germline ends. Germline-derived CDR1 and CDR2 are DFQATT and SNEGSKA (reference sequence). The CDR3 sequence is 17 residues long.

Worth noting for this clonotype: This clone may be a read error of a much larger clone one base away. This chain links TRBV6-1 with TRBJ2-3; D is possibly TRBD2 (6 bases). There are 16 residues in the CDR3. The V gene's germline CDR1 is MNHNS and CDR2 SASEGT. Trimming left V 1 base short and J 2 bases short, with 13 bases between. The CDR3 DNA sequence: TGTGCCAGCAGTGAAGGTGTAAGCGGGTACACAGATACGCAGTATTTT. It specifies CASSEGVSGYTDTQYF.

This clonotype occurred many times. The chain uses TRBV27 and TRBJ1-1; D is unresolved. The CDR3 loop spans 13 amino acids. Trimming shortened V by 5 bases and J by 0 bases, and 7 bases separated the two germline ends. The germline V gene has CDR1 MNHEY and CDR2 SMNVEV (reference sequence). CDR3 amino acids: CASSDSLNTEAFF. The CDR3 nucleotides are TGTGCCAGCAGTGACTCCCTGAACACTGAAGCTTTCTTT.

This clonotype occurred a few times. Sequence at one end of the junction differs from germline and may be a read error. This chain joins TRBV7-9 and TRBJ1-1; the D gene is possibly TRBD1 (6 bases). The V gene's germline CDR1 is SEHNR and CDR2 FQNEAQ (reference sequence). The length of the CDR3 is 15 residues. CDR3 bases: TGTGCCAGCAGCTTAATGACTCAGGGGAACACTAAAGCTTTCTTT. The encoded protein is CASSLMTQGNTKAFF.

This clonotype appeared many times. The chain is built from TRBV4-1 and TRBJ2-7, with D possibly being TRBD1 or TRBD2 (5 bases each). This CDR3 comprises 14 residues. The V gene's germline CDR1 is MGHRA and CDR2 YSYEKL. The V end lost 1 base, the J end lost 4 bases, and 11 bases lay between the germline ends. The CDR3 bases are TGCGCCAGCAGCCAAGCGACCGGGGCTTACGAGCAGTACTTC. Protein sequence: CASSQATGAYEQYF.

This CDR3 is CAISTPNRGASKDEQYF. CDR3 DNA: TGTGCCATCAGCACTCCCAATCGCGGTGCTAGTAAGGACGAGCAGTACTTC. The genes are TRBV10-3 and TRBJ2-7; D is undetermined. V dropped 6 bases and J dropped 5 bases, with 26 bases sitting between them. CDR3 length: 17 residues. Germline CDR1 reads ENHRY; CDR2 reads SYGVKD.

This clonotype was detected ten times or more. This chain links TRBV20-1 with TRBJ2-5; D is unclear. Germline CDR1 and CDR2: DFQATT and SNEGSKA (reference sequence). The ends were cut back, 3 bases at V and 9 bases at J, with 20 bases in the middle. The CDR3 is 14 residues long. The CDR3 sequence: CSASHATTYMAQYF. CDR3 DNA: TGCAGTGCTAGTCATGCGACGACTTATATGGCCCAGTACTTC.

This clonotype has ten or more counts. The rearrangement joins TRBV4-1 to TRBJ1-6, with D possibly TRBD1 on 5 matching bases. Germline CDR1 reads MGHRA; CDR2 reads YSYEKL. There are 16 residues in the CDR3. Trimming left V 1 base short and J 7 bases short, with 14 bases between. The CDR3: CASSQGEGVGNSPLHF. DNA for the CDR3: TGCGCCAGCAGCCAAGGGGAAGGGGTAGGGAATTCACCCCTCCACTTT.

This clonotype was found many times. The gene calls are TRBV29-1 and TRBJ2-1, with 10 positions matching TRBD2. The CDR3 is 13 residues long. Germline V gives CDR1 SQVTM, CDR2 ANQGSEA. With 7 bases clipped from V and 5 bases from J, the junction kept 5 bases outside the gene matches. This chain's CDR3 is CSAPGLANNEQFF. CDR3 nucleotide sequence: TGCAGCGCTCCGGGACTAGCGAACAATGAGCAGTTCTTC.

This clonotype has at least ten counts. This chain uses TRBV3-1 with TRBJ1-2; D is unclear. The V gene lost 0 bases and the J gene lost 6 bases, with 17 bases spanning the gap. Germline V gene sequence: CDR1 LGHDT, CDR2 YNNKEL (reference sequence). The CDR3 loop spans 16 amino acids. As DNA, the CDR3 is TGTGCCAGCAGCCAAGATACCATCTCACTGTGGGATGGCTACACCTTC. This encodes CASSQDTISLWDGYTF.

At least ten counts were recorded for this clonotype. V gene TRBV28 combines with J gene TRBJ2-2; maybe TRBD1 (6 bases). V lost 6 bases and J lost 2, with 16 bases in between. The CDR3 is 16 residues long. Per the germline V gene, CDR1 is MDHEN and CDR2 is SYDVKM. In nucleotides, the CDR3 is TGTGCCAGCAGCCAACCCGGGACATATAACACCGGGGAGCTGTTTTTT. This gives the protein CASSQPGTYNTGELFF.

This clonotype was detected many times. This CDR3 is CASSLERGKDEKLFF. The CDR3 DNA sequence: TGTGCCAGCAGCTTGGAGCGCGGGAAGGATGAAAAACTGTTTTTT. This chain joins TRBV5-6 and TRBJ1-4; D ambiguous. CDR3 size: 15 residues. Germline loops: CDR1 SGHDT, CDR2 YYEEEE. V dropped 0 bases and J dropped 6 bases, with 12 bases sitting between them.

This clonotype appeared a few times. The chain combines TRBV14 with TRBJ2-1; D unclear. This CDR3 is built from 14 residues. V was clipped by 0 bases and J by 8 bases, with 11 bases between them. CDR1 is SGHDN, CDR2 FVKESK, per germline. CDR3: CASSQDEWVYEQFF. For the CDR3, the DNA is TGTGCCAGCAGCCAAGATGAATGGGTGTATGAGCAGTTCTTC.

This clonotype came up many times. The gene calls are TRBV28 and TRBJ2-7; a possible D gene is TRBD2 (5 bases). V lost 8 bases, J lost 2 bases, and 13 bases lay in between. From germline, CDR1 is MDHEN and CDR2 SYDVKM. The CDR3 has 13 residues. CDR3: CASYEGSPYEQYF. DNA for the CDR3: TGTGCCAGCTATGAGGGAAGTCCCTACGAGCAGTACTTC.

The sample holds a few counts of this clonotype. The chain is built from TRBV4-1 and TRBJ2-7, with D unresolved. Germline CDR1 MGHRA, CDR2 YSYEKL. Trimming pared 0 bases from V and 2 bases from J, leaving 14 bases between. The CDR3 loop spans 16 amino acids. CDR3 sequence: CASSQDVGKHAYEQYF. The CDR3 nucleotides are TGCGCCAGCAGCCAAGATGTGGGGAAACATGCCTACGAGCAGTACTTC.

Ten or more counts support this clonotype. The rearrangement joins TRBV7-6 to TRBJ1-1, with no clear D. Germline V lookup: CDR1 SGHVS, CDR2 FNYEAQ. V was clipped by 5 bases and J by 5 bases, with 6 bases between them. There are 11 residues in the CDR3. CDR3 protein: CASSQGTEAFF. The CDR3 DNA sequence: TGTGCCAGCAGCCAAGGGACTGAAGCTTTCTTT.

V is TRBV14 and J is TRBJ1-6; D unclear. The CDR3 runs to 15 residues. The ends were cut back, 4 bases at V and 0 bases at J, with 7 bases in the middle. Germline CDR1 reads SGHDN; CDR2 reads FVKESK. The CDR3 protein is CASSPSGSYNSPLHF. In nucleotides, the CDR3 is TGTGCCAGCAGCCCTTCGGGCTCCTATAATTCACCCCTCCACTTT. Combining the CDR3 with reference TRBV14 and TRBJ1-6 gives the whole variable domain EAGVTQFPSHSVIEKGQTVTLRCDPISGHDNLYWYRRVMGKEIKFLLHFVKESKQDESGMPNNRFLAERTGGTYSTLKVQPAELEDSGVYFCASSPSGSYNSPLHFGNGTRLTVT.